This T cell receptor beta chain was profiled in a study of shared clonotypes between healthy human individuals. General study results and limits: Naive subsets, compared against memory subsets, generally had larger estimated richness values.

This CDR3 comprises 17 residues. The data were produced by immunoSEQ multiplex PCR, yet TCRdb's version contains in-frame clones alone and is incomplete. This table holds millions of clones, over 85% found once. On this clone: The antigen remains unidentified.

A split of CD4+ cells into CD45RA+ naive and CD45RA-negative memory subsets was performed. The sample comprised naive CD4+ T cells sorted from blood. The sample's subset: CD45RA+ positively selected. The receptor comes from a man aged 18 to 29 in good health. The chain has TRBV21-1 and TRBJ2-7. TRBV21-1 is a pseudogene locus. The CDR3 region has the DNA TGTGCCAGCAGCAAAGACTGTGACACGGACCCTAACTACGAGCAGTACTTC. As protein: CASSKDCDTDPNYEQYF.